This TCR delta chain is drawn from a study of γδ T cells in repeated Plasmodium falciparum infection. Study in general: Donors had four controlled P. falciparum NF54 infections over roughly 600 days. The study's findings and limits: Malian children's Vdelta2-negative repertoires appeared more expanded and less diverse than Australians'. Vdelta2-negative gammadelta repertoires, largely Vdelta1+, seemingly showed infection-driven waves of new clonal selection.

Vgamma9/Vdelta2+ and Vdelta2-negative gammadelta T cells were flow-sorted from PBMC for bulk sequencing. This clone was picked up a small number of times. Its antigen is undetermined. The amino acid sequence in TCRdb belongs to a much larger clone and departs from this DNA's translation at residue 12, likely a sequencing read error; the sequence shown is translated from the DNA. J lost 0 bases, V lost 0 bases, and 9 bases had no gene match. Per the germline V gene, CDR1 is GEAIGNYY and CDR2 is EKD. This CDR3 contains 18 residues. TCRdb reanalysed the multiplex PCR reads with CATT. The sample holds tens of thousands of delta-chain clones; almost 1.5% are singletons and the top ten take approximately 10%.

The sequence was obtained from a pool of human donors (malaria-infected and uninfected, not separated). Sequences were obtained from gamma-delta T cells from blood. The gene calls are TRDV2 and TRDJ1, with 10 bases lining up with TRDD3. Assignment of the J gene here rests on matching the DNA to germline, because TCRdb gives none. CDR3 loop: CACDTVTTGGFHTDKLIF. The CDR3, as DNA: TGTGCCTGTGACACCGTAACGACTGGGGGATTCCACACCGATAAACTCATCTTT.